The 23 T cell receptor beta chains below come from one sample, sequenced in a study of blood T cell repertoires in COVID-19. Assay used: immunoSEQ multiplex PCR; TCRdb lists only in-frame clones, some missing. This table has about 250,000 clones, 80% to 90% appearing once. The sequencing input was peripheral blood. These receptors originate from a middle-aged man with active or convalescent COVID-19.

V gene TRBV12-3 or TRBV12-4 combines with J gene TRBJ1-5; no reliable D call. The CDR3 loop spans 13 amino acids. Trimming shortened V by 3 bases and J by 5 bases, and 8 bases separated the two germline ends. The CDR3 coding sequence is TGTGCCAGCAGTTTGCTTCGCGATCAGCCCCAGCATTTT. This codes for CASSLLRDQPQHF.

The rearrangement joins TRBV4-2 to TRBJ2-1, with D maybe TRBD2 (6 bases). Between the trimmed V and J ends, which lost 2 bases and 8 bases, there was a span of 16 bases. This CDR3 spans 15 amino acids. Germline V lookup: CDR1 LGHNA, CDR2 YNFKEQ. The CDR3 spells CASSQSEGEVHEQFF. The CDR3 coding sequence is TGTGCCAGCAGCCAATCGGAGGGAGAAGTTCATGAGCAGTTCTTC.

This sequence joins TRBV7-3 and TRBJ2-3; 7 bases fit TRBD2. Germline CDR1 reads SGHTA; CDR2 reads FQGTGA. V dropped 0 bases and J dropped 4; count of bases not matched to a gene: 4. The CDR3 contains 15 residues. The CDR3 DNA reads as TGTGCCAGCAGCTTAACCAGCGGGAACGCAGATACGCAGTATTTT. This encodes CASSLTSGNADTQYF.

The V gene is TRBV2, the J gene TRBJ1-4; unclear D gene. Germline CDR1 and CDR2: SNHLY and FYNNEI. CDR3 length: 13 amino acids. V was pared by 4 bases and J by 11 bases, with 14 bases between. In DNA, the CDR3 is TGTGCCAGCAGTGTTGCGGCCAGTGGGAAACTGTTTTTT. This codes for CASSVAASGKLFF. Looking up the rest from reference TRBV2 and TRBJ1-4 gives the full variable domain: EPEVTQTPSHQVTQMGQEVILRCVPISNHLYFYWYRQILGQKVEFLVSFYNNEISEKSEIFDDQFSVERPDGSNFTLKIRSTKLEDSAMYFCASSVAASGKLFFGSGTQLSVL.

The chain is built from TRBV11-2 and TRBJ2-1; 9 nucleotides match TRBD2. Germline loops: CDR1 SGHAT, CDR2 FQNNGV. V shed 3 bases, J shed 10 bases, and the junction held 10 bases outside the gene matches. This CDR3 contains 15 residues. The CDR3 loop is CASSLRTSERGEQFF. DNA for the CDR3: TGTGCCAGCAGCTTGCGGACTAGCGAGAGGGGGGAGCAGTTCTTC.

Only a few counts were recorded for this clone. J is TRBJ1-3 and V is TRBV19, with D tentatively TRBD1 (6 bases). From germline, CDR1 is LNHDA and CDR2 SQIVND (reference sequence). The CDR3 has 16 amino acids. The ends were cut back, 5 bases at V and 0 bases at J, with 14 bases in the middle. The CDR3 coding sequence is TGTGCCAGTAGTCCAAGTACAGGGCCCTCTGGAAACACCATATATTTT. Translated, it gives CASSPSTGPSGNTIYF. The entire variable domain, with the rest obtained from reference TRBV19 and TRBJ1-3, is as follows: DGGITQSPKYLFRKEGQNVTLSCEQNLNHDAMYWYRQDPGQGLRLIYYSQIVNDFQKGDIAEGYSVSREKKESFPLTVTSAQKNPTAFYLCASSPSTGPSGNTIYFGEGSWLTVV.

The V gene is TRBV10-3, the J gene TRBJ2-7, with 9 bases aligning to TRBD1. V lost 3 bases to trimming and J lost 3 bases; unmatched junction nucleotides: 6. This CDR3 spans 15 amino acids. In germline, CDR1 is ENHRY, CDR2 SYGVKD. The chain's CDR3 is CAISDLGQGGYEQYF. CDR3 sequence (DNA): TGTGCCATCAGTGACCTGGGACAGGGAGGCTACGAGCAGTACTTC.

This clone was counted once. The chain joins TRBV19 to TRBJ2-7, with TRBD1 identical over 9 bases. CDR1 is LNHDA and CDR2 is SQIVND in the germline V gene (reference sequence). The CDR3 runs to 15 residues. V lost 5 bases and J lost 2; bases outside the gene matches: 7. CDR3 loop: CASSGRQGGTYEQYF. CDR3 bases: TGTGCCAGTAGTGGGAGACAGGGGGGGACCTACGAGCAGTACTTC. The complete variable domain, with remaining parts taken from reference TRBV19 and TRBJ2-7, reads DGGITQSPKYLFRKEGQNVTLSCEQNLNHDAMYWYRQDPGQGLRLIYYSQIVNDFQKGDIAEGYSVSREKKESFPLTVTSAQKNPTAFYLCASSGRQGGTYEQYFGPGTRLTVT.

The J gene is TRBJ1-1, the V gene TRBV14; D is perhaps TRBD1 (5 bases). Germline lookup yields CDR1 SGHDN and CDR2 FVKESK. With 0 bases removed from V and 1 base from J, the gap between germline ends came to 15 bases. The CDR3 is 17 residues long. Here the CDR3 DNA reads TGTGCCAGCAGCCAAGAACGGTGGGTCAGGGCGAACACTGAAGCTTTCTTT. Translation gives CASSQERWVRANTEAFF. Using reference TRBV14 and TRBJ1-1 for the parts outside the CDR3, the full variable domain is EAGVTQFPSHSVIEKGQTVTLRCDPISGHDNLYWYRRVMGKEIKFLLHFVKESKQDESGMPNNRFLAERTGGTYSTLKVQPAELEDSGVYFCASSQERWVRANTEAFFGQGTRLTVV.

The V and J genes are TRBV19 and TRBJ2-7; TRBD2 is a possible D gene (7 bases). The CDR3 loop spans 15 amino acids. V lost 3 bases, J lost 3 bases, and 15 bases lay in between. In germline, CDR1 is LNHDA, CDR2 SQIVND (reference sequence). This CDR3 reads CASSIRRGGIYEQYF. The CDR3 DNA reads TGTGCCAGTAGTATCCGCAGGGGAGGGATCTACGAGCAGTACTTC.

This sequence joins TRBV6-5 and TRBJ1-2; 8 nucleotides align to TRBD1. From germline, CDR1 is MNHEY and CDR2 SVGAGI. The CDR3 length is 16 residues. Trimming took 4 bases from V and 0 from J; bases not matched to a gene: 7. The CDR3 nucleotides are TGTGCCAGCAGTTGGGCAGGGGGCGCTTCTAACTATGGCTACACCTTC. Its protein is CASSWAGGASNYGYTF.

Only a few counts were recorded for this clone. The genes are TRBV7-8 and TRBJ2-2; D unclear. CDR3 length: 14 amino acids. Deletions cut 0 bases from V and 5 bases from J, with 7 bases between. Germline V gene sequence: CDR1 SGHVS, CDR2 FQNEAQ. CDR3 in DNA: TGTGCCAGCAGCTTAGCGTCCGGGACCGGGGAGCTGTTTTTT. Its translation is CASSLASGTGELFF.

This chain joins TRBV5-1 and TRBJ2-5, with TRBD2 matching 10 bases. The V gene's germline CDR1 is SGHRS and CDR2 YFSETQ. V dropped 4 bases and J dropped 5; count of bases not matched to a gene: 14. The CDR3 spans 17 residues. CDR3 residues: CASSPGGTLAGYETQYF. DNA for the CDR3: TGCGCCAGCAGCCCGGGTGGCACACTAGCGGGGTATGAGACCCAGTACTTC. The full variable domain, completed using reference TRBV5-1 and TRBJ2-5, is KAGVTQTPRYLIKTRGQQVTLSCSPISGHRSVSWYQQTPGQGLQFLFEYFSETQRNKGNFPGRFSGRQFSNSRSEMNVSTLELGDSALYLCASSPGGTLAGYETQYFGPGTRLLVL.

CDR3 bases: TGCGCCAGCAGCGACAACAGGGCCACCTACGAGCAGTACTTC. Translation gives CASSDNRATYEQYF. The chain combines TRBV5-1 with TRBJ2-7, with D tentatively TRBD1 (6 bases). The V end was cut by 4 bases, the J end by 2 bases, with 13 bases between. The CDR3 totals 14 residues. The germline V gene encodes CDR1 SGHRS and CDR2 YFSETQ.

V usage is TRBV18 and J usage is TRBJ2-5; possibly TRBD2 for D (6 bases). V lost 3 bases and J lost 3, with 17 bases in between. CDR1 and CDR2 from the germline V gene are KGHSH and LQKENI. The CDR3 loop spans 16 amino acids. CDR3 sequence reads: CASSPGSVSGKETQYF. In DNA, the CDR3 is TGTGCCAGCTCACCGGGTTCGGTTAGCGGAAAAGAGACCCAGTACTTC.

The chain couples TRBV5-1 to TRBJ1-1; 8 nucleotides line up with TRBD1. Germline V gene sequence: CDR1 SGHRS, CDR2 YFSETQ. J was trimmed by 11 bases and V by 0 bases; bases with no gene match: 9. The length of the CDR3 is 14 residues. The CDR3 sequence is CASSLDPTGGWAFF. The CDR3 nucleotides are TGCGCCAGCAGCTTGGATCCAACAGGGGGTTGGGCTTTCTTT.

The chain recombines TRBV2 with TRBJ1-2; D uncertain. V dropped 1 base and J dropped 6 bases, with 12 bases sitting between them. The CDR3 extends over 14 amino acids. Germline CDR1 reads SNHLY; CDR2 reads FYNNEI. CDR3: CASSEESRSHGYTF. The DNA for the CDR3 is TGTGCCAGCAGTGAAGAGAGTCGCTCGCATGGCTACACCTTC.

The V call is TRBV6-1, the J call TRBJ1-2; weak D call: TRBD1 (6 bases). Germline V CDR1 and CDR2: MNHNS, SASEGT. V was pared by 4 bases and J by 5 bases, with 20 bases between. This CDR3 is built from 16 residues. The CDR3 DNA sequence: TGTGCCAGCAGTGCGACCGCTCAGGGGATCTTTTATGGCTACACCTTC. As protein: CASSATAQGIFYGYTF.

The chain carries TRBV2 and TRBJ2-1, with a weak D call TRBD2 (6 bases). Trimming stripped 8 bases from V and 4 bases from J, with 6 bases between. This CDR3 has 11 amino acids. The germline V gene encodes CDR1 SNHLY and CDR2 FYNNEI. Written as DNA, the CDR3 is TGTGCCAGCGCGGGGTACAATGAGCAGTTCTTC. It encodes CASAGYNEQFF.

V usage is TRBV19 and J usage is TRBJ2-1, with 15 nucleotides matching TRBD2. The germline V gene encodes CDR1 LNHDA and CDR2 SQIVND (reference sequence). With V trimmed by 3 bases and J by 1 base, 10 bases remained unmatched. The CDR3 is 20 amino acids. This chain's CDR3 is CASSMSGLAGGPTSYNEQFF. The CDR3 DNA reads TGTGCCAGTAGTATGTCGGGACTAGCGGGAGGCCCTACTTCCTACAATGAGCAGTTCTTC.

Turning to this clone: The sample holds other DNA sequences that translate to the same CDR3. The CDR3 protein is CASSQDRGEKLFF. The CDR3 nucleotides are TGCGCCAGCAGCCAAGACCGGGGGGAAAAACTGTTTTTT. The V call is TRBV4-3, the J call TRBJ1-4; tentatively, D is TRBD1 (5 bases). The CDR3 contains 13 residues. The V and J ends lost 0 bases and 8 bases respectively, with 7 bases between them. The germline V gene encodes CDR1 LGHNA and CDR2 YSLEER.

The chain links TRBV9 to TRBJ2-2; perhaps TRBD1 as D (6 bases). Trimming left V 5 bases short and J 1 base short, with 12 bases between. Per the germline V gene, CDR1 is SGDLS and CDR2 is YYNGEE. The CDR3 consists of 15 residues. CDR3 nucleotide sequence: TGTGCCAGCAGTATCCGGGACAAGAACACCGGGGAGCTGTTTTTT. Protein product: CASSIRDKNTGELFF. Combining the CDR3 with reference TRBV9 and TRBJ2-2 gives the whole variable domain DSGVTQTPKHLITATGQRVTLRCSPRSGDLSVYWYQQSLDQGLQFLIQYYNGEERAKGNILERFSAQQFPDLHSELNLSSLELGDSALYFCASSIRDKNTGELFFGEGSRLTVL.

CDR3 sequence (DNA): TGTGCCTGGAGTCTTTTGCTGCAGCGTTCACCCCTCCACTTT. Its protein product is CAWSLLLQRSPLHF. The chain couples TRBV30 to TRBJ1-6; no clear D gene. This CDR3 has 14 amino acids. Germline CDR1 GTSNPN, CDR2 SVGIG (reference sequence). V lost 2 bases, J lost 9 bases, and 14 bases lay in between.